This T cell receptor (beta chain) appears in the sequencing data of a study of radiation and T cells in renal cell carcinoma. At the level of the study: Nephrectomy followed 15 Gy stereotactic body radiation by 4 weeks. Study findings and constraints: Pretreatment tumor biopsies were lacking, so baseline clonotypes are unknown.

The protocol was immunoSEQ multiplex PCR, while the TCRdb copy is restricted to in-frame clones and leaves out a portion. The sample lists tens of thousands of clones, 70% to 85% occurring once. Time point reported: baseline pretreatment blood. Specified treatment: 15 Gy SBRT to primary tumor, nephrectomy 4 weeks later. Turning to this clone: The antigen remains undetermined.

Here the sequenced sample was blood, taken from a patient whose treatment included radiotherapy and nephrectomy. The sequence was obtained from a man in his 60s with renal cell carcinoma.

DNA for the CDR3: TGTGCCAGCAGTGGCGGGACAGGGCCGGTGAGCTCCTACGAGCAGTACTTC. Amino acid sequence: CASSGGTGPVSSYEQYF. The V and J genes are TRBV6-1 and TRBJ2-7, with 9 bases lining up with TRBD1. Germline-derived CDR1 and CDR2 are MNHNS and SASEGT. The V gene end was trimmed by 4 bases and the J gene end by 0 bases; junction bases not matched to a gene: 10. The CDR3 is 17 amino acids.